One and the same sample provided the 20 T cell receptor beta chains below, sequenced in a study of shared clonotypes between healthy human individuals. Naivety among CD8 cells was defined by CD45RO negativity and positive CCR7 selection, thereby excluding terminally differentiated effector memory CD45RA+ cells. Sequencing was performed with immunoSEQ multiplex PCR; in TCRdb, only in-frame clones are kept and a portion is missing. The sample lists millions of clones; about 95% were seen once. Sequenced input: naive CD8+ T cells sorted from blood. Source of these receptors: a man younger than 30 in good health.

The chain has TRBV4-1 and TRBJ2-3, with a weak D call TRBD2 (5 bases). The CDR3 spans 13 residues. The ends were cut back, 5 bases at V and 5 bases at J, with 11 bases in the middle. Germline-derived CDR1 and CDR2 are MGHRA and YSYEKL. CDR3 DNA sequence: TGCGCCAGCAGCGAGGTTAGCGAAGATACGCAGTATTTT. It is translated as CASSEVSEDTQYF.

This chain uses TRBV27 with TRBJ1-5, with 7 positions matching TRBD1. The CDR3 runs 17 residues. From germline, CDR1 is MNHEY and CDR2 SMNVEV (reference sequence). J gave up 1 base and V 6 bases, and 12 bases lay outside the gene matches. CDR3 protein: CASSRQGVQGSNQPQHF. CDR3 nucleotides: TGTGCCAGCAGCCGTCAGGGGGTACAGGGGAGCAATCAGCCCCAGCATTTT.

The chain's CDR3 is CASSQQGRQGNSPLHF. The CDR3, as DNA: TGTGCCAGCAGTCAACAGGGGCGCCAGGGGAATTCACCCCTCCACTTT. The V and J genes are TRBV13 and TRBJ1-6, with 7 bases matching TRBD1. The CDR3 covers 16 residues. J was trimmed by 7 bases and V by 6 bases; bases with no gene match: 12. Germline V gene data show CDR1 as PRHDT and CDR2 as FYEKMQ (reference sequence).

The chain couples TRBV12-5 to TRBJ2-2; D is unclear. The CDR3 length is 13 residues. The V gene's germline CDR1 is LGHNT and CDR2 FRNRAP. V dropped 5 bases and J dropped 7 bases, with 11 bases sitting between them. The CDR3 DNA reads TGTGCTAGTGGTGCCGAGAATGACGGGGAGCTGTTTTTT. Protein sequence: CASGAENDGELFF.

This clone occurred once. The chain couples TRBV5-4 to TRBJ2-1; 7 positions match TRBD1. CDR3 length: 13 residues. Germline loops: CDR1 SGHNT, CDR2 YYREEE (reference sequence). V lost 4 bases to trimming and J lost 5 bases; unmatched junction nucleotides: 3. The CDR3, as DNA: TGTGCCAGCAGCGGGGACAGCCACAATGAGCAGTTCTTC. Amino acid sequence: CASSGDSHNEQFF.

The V and J genes are TRBV4-1 and TRBJ2-4; D is uncertain. The germline V gene has CDR1 MGHRA and CDR2 YSYEKL. The CDR3 contains 16 residues. V lost 1 base and J lost 0, with 10 bases in between. In DNA form, the CDR3 reads TGCGCCAGCAGCCAAGCGACGGGCGTAGCCAAAAACATTCAGTACTTC. This gives the protein CASSQATGVAKNIQYF.

The chain recombines TRBV7-2 with TRBJ2-4, with D perhaps TRBD1 (5 bases). V lost 5 bases to trimming and J lost 0 bases, with 8 bases between them. This CDR3 comprises 14 residues. The germline gives CDR1 SGHTA, CDR2 FQGNSA. The CDR3: CASSRQLAKNIQYF. DNA of the CDR3: TGTGCCAGCAGCCGACAGTTAGCCAAAAACATTCAGTACTTC.

This chain connects TRBV4-3 to TRBJ2-2; D gene ambiguous. CDR3 length equals 14 residues. Germline-derived CDR1 and CDR2 are LGHNA and YSLEER. Between the trimmed V and J ends, which lost 4 bases and 4 bases, there was a span of 10 bases. CDR3 coding DNA: TGCGCCAGCAGCCGACTGACTCTCACCGGGGAGCTGTTTTTT. This encodes CASSRLTLTGELFF.

V usage is TRBV7-8 and J usage is TRBJ2-7; 7 bases align to TRBD1. CDR1 SGHVS and CDR2 FQNEAQ come from the germline V gene. The CDR3 contains 16 residues. V was clipped by 4 bases and J by 2 bases; unmatched bases: 11. In nucleotides, the CDR3 is TGTGCCAGCAGCTCGCCCCCGGGGACAGTCGCCTACGAGCAGTACTTC. Translation gives CASSSPPGTVAYEQYF.

Of note for this clone: Other DNA sequences in the same sample also yield this CDR3. The CDR3 protein is CASSLGGGYNEQFF. Written as DNA, the CDR3 is TGTGCCAGCAGCTTGGGGGGCGGATACAATGAGCAGTTCTTC. The rearrangement uses TRBV5-6 and TRBJ2-1; maybe TRBD1 (5 bases). The CDR3 has 14 amino acids. Germline V gives CDR1 SGHDT, CDR2 YYEEEE. V was cut by 0 bases and J by 4 bases, with 8 bases left in between.

This CDR3 is CASSDGRAGPLHF. As DNA, the CDR3 is TGCGCCAGCAGCGATGGCCGGGCCGGGCCCCTCCACTTT. The chain links TRBV10-2 to TRBJ1-6; D is undetermined. The V end was cut by 6 bases, the J end by 13 bases, with 16 bases between. The length of the CDR3 is 13 residues. The germline CDR1 and CDR2 sequences are WSHSY and SAAADI.

The chain has TRBV25-1 and TRBJ1-4; 7 bases align to TRBD1. The CDR3 contains 15 residues. J was trimmed by 10 bases and V by 3 bases; bases with no gene match: 11. The V gene's germline CDR1 is MGHDK and CDR2 SYGVNS. The chain's CDR3 is CASSDSGTDDLKLFF. In nucleotides, the CDR3 is TGTGCCAGCAGTGATTCCGGGACAGACGATTTAAAACTGTTTTTT. The complete variable domain, with remaining parts taken from reference TRBV25-1 and TRBJ1-4, reads EADIYQTPRYLVIGTGKKITLECSQTMGHDKMYWYQQDPGMELHLIHYSYGVNSTEKGDLSSESTVSRIRTEHFPLTLESARPSHTSQYLCASSDSGTDDLKLFFGSGTQLSVL.

The V gene is TRBV28, the J gene TRBJ2-3, with TRBD2 matching 11 bases. V was clipped by 6 bases and J by 0 bases; unmatched bases: 11. CDR3 length equals 18 residues. The germline gives CDR1 MDHEN, CDR2 SYDVKM. CDR3 residues: CASSQPLAGGTSTDTQYF. The CDR3 DNA sequence: TGTGCCAGCAGCCAACCTCTAGCGGGAGGTACTAGCACAGATACGCAGTATTTT. The whole variable domain, remainder taken from reference TRBV28 and TRBJ2-3, is DVKVTQSSRYLVKRTGEKVFLECVQDMDHENMFWYRQDPGLGLRLIYFSYDVKMKEKGDIPEGYSVSREKKERFSLILESASTNQTSMYLCASSQPLAGGTSTDTQYFGPGTRLTVL.

The V call is TRBV7-8, the J call TRBJ2-7, with 10 bases fitting TRBD2. Germline V lookup: CDR1 SGHVS, CDR2 FQNEAQ. CDR3 size: 15 residues. Losses at the gene ends were 6 bases for V and 0 bases for J; bases not matched to a gene: 5. The CDR3, as DNA: TGTGCCAGCAGTTTCAGCGGGGGGGCCTCCTACGAGCAGTACTTC. Protein sequence: CASSFSGGASYEQYF.

The rearrangement links TRBV4-3 to TRBJ2-5, with 8 bases aligning to TRBD2. The J call may not be correct, given that the DNA end is closer to TRBJ2-7. There are 13 residues in the CDR3. Germline V gene sequence: CDR1 LGHNA, CDR2 YSLEER. CDR3 protein: CASSLTSGYEQYF. The CDR3 DNA sequence: TGCGCCAGCAGCCTTACTAGCGGCTACGAGCAGTACTTC.

This chain uses TRBV10-3 with TRBJ2-7, with 9 bases matching TRBD1. V lost 5 bases, J lost 2 bases, and 1 base stayed unmatched. Germline loops: CDR1 ENHRY, CDR2 SYGVKD. The CDR3 has 13 amino acids. This CDR3 reads CAISWDRAYEQYF. The DNA of the CDR3 is TGTGCCATCAGTTGGGACAGGGCCTACGAGCAGTACTTC.

The chain has TRBV9 and TRBJ2-5, with 7 nucleotides matching TRBD1. The CDR3 loop spans 17 amino acids. V trimming: 0 bases; J trimming: 4 bases; junction bases outside the gene matches: 12. Germline V gene sequence: CDR1 SGDLS, CDR2 YYNGEE. The CDR3 region has the DNA TGTGCCAGCAGCGTAGAGGGACAGACCACTTGGGGAGAGACCCAGTACTTC. It codes for CASSVEGQTTWGETQYF.

The chain links TRBV4-1 to TRBJ2-3; 8 bases match TRBD1. The CDR3 length is 15 residues. V lost 4 bases to trimming and J lost 6 bases; unmatched junction nucleotides: 9. Germline CDR1 MGHRA, CDR2 YSYEKL. For the CDR3, the DNA is TGCGCCAGCAGCCCGCGGACAGGGCTGCAGGATACGCAGTATTTT. Translation gives CASSPRTGLQDTQYF.

The chain couples TRBV10-3 to TRBJ2-6; TRBD1 matches 7 bases. Germline-derived CDR1 and CDR2 are ENHRY and SYGVKD. The CDR3 totals 18 residues. The V and J ends lost 3 bases and 0 bases, in that order; junction bases with no gene match: 8. Here the CDR3 reads CAISDWDSESSGANVLTF. The CDR3 DNA is TGTGCCATCAGTGACTGGGACAGCGAGAGCTCTGGGGCCAACGTCCTGACTTTC.

Concerning this clone: At the DNA level, this CDR3 is encoded by other sequences in the same sample as well. The chain recombines TRBV27 with TRBJ2-2; D is unclear. In germline, CDR1 is MNHEY, CDR2 SMNVEV (reference sequence). V was pared by 4 bases and J by 3 bases, with 3 bases between. This CDR3 has 12 residues. CDR3 DNA: TGTGCCAGCAGTTCGTACACCGGGGAGCTGTTTTTT. Its translation is CASSSYTGELFF.